The present T cell receptor (beta chain) was sequenced within a study of neurological immune-mediated disorders. Synthesis of cDNA was accomplished via 5'RACE employing 10-nucleotide random UMIs. TCRdb called the 5' RACE reads again in MiXCR, with one record for every CDR3 protein. The table lists some 10,000 distinct CDR3 sequences, more than 20% of them singletons. Germline-derived CDR1 and CDR2 are MNHEY and SVGAGI. The CDR3 is 18 amino acids. J was trimmed by 2 bases and V by 0 bases; bases with no gene match: 12. The cells used in sorted libraries, CD4+ or CD8+ T cells, numbered 1 million. Comment on this clonotype: What it binds is not known.

Study results and caveats: HTLV-1-associated myelopathy led in TCR clonal expansion, while multiple sclerosis ranked lowest, below healthy controls.

This chain links TRBV6-5 with TRBJ2-7, with 8 bases identical to TRBD2. The material sequenced was CD8+ T cells from blood. The sequence was collected from a woman in her sixties with HTLV-1-associated myelopathy (HAM/TSP). The CDR3 sequence is CASSYSPVPAGAPYEQYF. CDR3 in DNA: TGTGCCAGCAGTTACTCTCCCGTCCCAGCGGGGGCCCCCTACGAGCAGTACTTC.